This T cell receptor (beta chain) was found in a study of CD8 T cells in Susac syndrome. It was with random hexamers that 0.5 to 1 ug RNA was reverse transcribed. The authors amplified TCR beta CDR3 across 54 Vbeta and 13 Jbeta using immunoSEQ multiplex PCR. TCRdb re-called the immunoSEQ multiplex PCR reads through MiXCR, storing one row per CDR3 protein. The sample has approximately 80,000 distinct CDR3 sequences; 90% to 95% are singletons. TEMRA cells were FACS-enriched, unlike CD8+ and CD4+ T cells, which were negatively isolated. This CDR3 has 15 amino acids. Germline CDR1 WNHNN, CDR2 SYGVQD (reference sequence). Trimming stripped 3 bases from V and 2 bases from J, with 14 bases between.

The sequence was obtained from a human donor with multiple sclerosis. Sequenced sample: CD8+ T cells from PBMCs. V and J are TRBV10-1 and TRBJ2-7, with D perhaps matching TRBD1 or TRBD2 (5 bases each). The CDR3 reads CASSETGTGTYEQYF. Here the CDR3 DNA reads TGCGCCAGCAGTGAAACCGGGACGGGCACCTACGAGCAGTACTTC.